This T cell receptor (beta chain) is from a study of T-cell memory formation after mild COVID-19. The study, taken as a whole, reports: CD4/CD8 balance held among clones contracting day 15 to 85, and later expanders leaned CD4+.

CDR3 length equals 15 residues. Per the germline V gene, CDR1 is SGHRS and CDR2 is YFSETQ. Losses at the gene ends were 3 bases for V and 4 bases for J; bases not matched to a gene: 4. At least ten counts were recorded for this clonotype. Its matching antigen is unknown. TCRdb re-called the 5' RACE reads with MiXCR, one entry per CDR3 protein. This sample carries around 250,000 distinct CDR3 sequences, roughly a tenth of them seen once, and the ten largest clones take 20% to 25%. The chain is built from TRBV5-1 and TRBJ2-3, with 11 bases identical to TRBD2. Sequencing input: PBMCs or a T cell subset sorted from them (not recorded which). The TCR originated in a young man who had mild COVID-19 (a few samples of this study predate the infection). Cell type and time point are not known. For the CDR3, the DNA is TGCGCCAGCAGCTCGGGACTAGCGGATTCAGATACGCAGTATTTT. Translation gives CASSSGLADSDTQYF.